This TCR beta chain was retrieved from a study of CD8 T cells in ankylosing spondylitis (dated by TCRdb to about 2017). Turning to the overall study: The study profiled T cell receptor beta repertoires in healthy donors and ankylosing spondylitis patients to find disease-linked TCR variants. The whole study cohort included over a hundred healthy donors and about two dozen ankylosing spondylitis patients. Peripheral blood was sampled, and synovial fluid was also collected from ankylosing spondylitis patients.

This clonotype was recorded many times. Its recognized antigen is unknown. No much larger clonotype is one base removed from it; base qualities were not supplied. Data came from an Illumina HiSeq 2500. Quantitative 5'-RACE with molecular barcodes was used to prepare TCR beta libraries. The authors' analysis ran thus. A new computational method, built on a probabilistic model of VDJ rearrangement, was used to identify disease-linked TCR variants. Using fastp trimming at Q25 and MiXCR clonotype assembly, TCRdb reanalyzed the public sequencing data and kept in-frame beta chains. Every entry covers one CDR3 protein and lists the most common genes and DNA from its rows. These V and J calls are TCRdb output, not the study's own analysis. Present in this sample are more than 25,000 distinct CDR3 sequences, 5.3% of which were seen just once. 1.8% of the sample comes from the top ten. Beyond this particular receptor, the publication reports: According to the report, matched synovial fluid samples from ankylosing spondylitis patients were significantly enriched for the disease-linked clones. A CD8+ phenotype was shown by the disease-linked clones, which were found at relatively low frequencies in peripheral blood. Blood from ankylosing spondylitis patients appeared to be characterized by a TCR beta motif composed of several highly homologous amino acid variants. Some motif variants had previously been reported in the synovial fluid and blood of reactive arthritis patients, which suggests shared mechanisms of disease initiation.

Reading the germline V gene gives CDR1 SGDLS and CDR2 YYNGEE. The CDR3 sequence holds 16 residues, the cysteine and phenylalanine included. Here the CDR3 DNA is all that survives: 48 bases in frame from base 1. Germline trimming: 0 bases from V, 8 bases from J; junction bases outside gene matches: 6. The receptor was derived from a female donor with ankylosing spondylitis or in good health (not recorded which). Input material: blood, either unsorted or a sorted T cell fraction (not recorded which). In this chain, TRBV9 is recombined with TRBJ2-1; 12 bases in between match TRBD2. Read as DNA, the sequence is TGTGCCAGCAGCGTAGATGGAACTAGCGGGAGGTATGAGCAGTTCTTC. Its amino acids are CASSVDGTSGRYEQFF.